This T cell receptor beta chain is from a study of graft-versus-host responses after intestinal transplantation. With 5 bases clipped from V and 5 bases from J, the junction kept 5 bases outside the gene matches. The CDR3 has 14 residues. From germline, CDR1 is SEHNR and CDR2 FQNEAQ (reference sequence). Worth noting for this clone: The antigen remains undetermined.

The method was immunoSEQ multiplex PCR; TCRdb's version includes in-frame clones alone and lacks a portion of them. This sample carries fewer than 150,000 clones, around 94% of them seen once, and the ten largest clones take roughly 0.17%. This sample comprised unstimulated CD4+ T cells sorted from spleen or lymph node cells, obtained before intestinal transplant. The receptor was derived from a human donor who received an intestinal transplant. V usage is TRBV7-9 and J usage is TRBJ1-4, with 7 bases aligning to TRBD1. For the CDR3, the DNA is TGTGCCAGCAGCCGGGACAGCTTAAATGAAAAACTGTTTTTT. Protein product: CASSRDSLNEKLFF.